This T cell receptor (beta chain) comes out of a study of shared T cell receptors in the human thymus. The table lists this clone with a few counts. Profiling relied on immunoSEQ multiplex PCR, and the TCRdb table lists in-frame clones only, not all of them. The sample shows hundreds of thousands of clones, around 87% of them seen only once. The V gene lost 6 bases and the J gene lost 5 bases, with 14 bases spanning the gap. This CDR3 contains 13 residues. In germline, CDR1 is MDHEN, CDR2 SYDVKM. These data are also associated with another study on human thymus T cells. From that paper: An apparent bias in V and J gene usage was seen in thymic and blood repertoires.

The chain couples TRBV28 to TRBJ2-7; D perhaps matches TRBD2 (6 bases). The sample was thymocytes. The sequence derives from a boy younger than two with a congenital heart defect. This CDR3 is CASSPWRGNEQYF. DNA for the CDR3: TGTGCCAGCAGCCCCTGGAGGGGCAACGAGCAGTACTTC.